This T cell receptor (beta chain) comes out of a study of blood T cell repertoires in COVID-19. Study background: In each case, the material was cDNA or gDNA derived from T cells, B-cell-depleted T cells, or PBMCs.

This CDR3 is built from 14 residues. J gave up 8 bases and V 1 base, and 4 bases lay outside the gene matches. Germline CDR1 and CDR2: PRHDT and FYEKMQ (reference sequence). In the original processing: Counts of nucleated cells, estimated from reference gene primer amplification, were obtained. TCRdb's table, derived via immunoSEQ multiplex PCR, lists solely in-frame clones and lacks some. Clone size and the V and J calls come from that table; the DNA yielded D and trimming. The sample includes 250,000 to 300,000 clones, approximately 89% of them seen just once. One Seattle source followed patients from active infection through their disease course.

Sequencing was carried out using peripheral blood. The sequence was obtained from a woman between 25 and 40 years old with COVID-19, enrolled during active disease. The chain is built from TRBV13 and TRBJ2-1, with 8 bases fitting TRBD1. In nucleotides, the CDR3 is TGTGCCAGCAGCTTAGAGACCAGGGGGCATGAGCAGTTCTTC. It is translated as CASSLETRGHEQFF.